The 22 T cell receptor beta chains given below trace back to one sample, sequenced in a study of T cell changes during pregnancy in multiple sclerosis. The protocol was immunoSEQ multiplex PCR, while the TCRdb copy is restricted to in-frame clones and leaves out a portion. The table has 49,000 or so clones, about 90% seen once; the top ten hold around 0.38%. The sequenced sample was CD4+ T cells from peripheral blood mononuclear cells, obtained in the second trimester of pregnancy. These receptors were taken from a female donor in good health, enrolled as a control in a pregnancy study.

The rearrangement joins TRBV5-1 to TRBJ1-3; D gene uncertain. The length of the CDR3 is 13 residues. CDR1 and CDR2 from the germline V gene are SGHRS and YFSETQ. Trimming took 3 bases from V and 4 from J, leaving 8 bases between them. The CDR3: CASSWAQGNTIYF. In DNA, the CDR3 is TGCGCCAGCAGCTGGGCCCAAGGAAACACCATATATTTT.

This chain uses TRBV6-6 with TRBJ1-2, with a possible D match to TRBD1 (5 bases). This CDR3 has 16 amino acids. V lost 0 bases, J lost 3 bases, and 14 bases lay in between. The germline gives CDR1 MNHNY, CDR2 SVGAGI (reference sequence). The CDR3 coding sequence is TGTGCCAGCAGTTACTCGAAGGCGGGGCGCGACTATGGCTACACCTTC. This codes for CASSYSKAGRDYGYTF.

The chain links TRBV7-9 to TRBJ2-3, with D uncertain. Germline V lookup: CDR1 SEHNR, CDR2 FQNEAQ (reference sequence). The CDR3 runs 14 residues. V was shortened by 1 base and J by 8 bases, with 13 bases between the two germline ends. The CDR3 sequence is CASSLELPLGTQYF. The CDR3 region has the DNA TGTGCCAGCAGCTTAGAGTTGCCCCTCGGTACGCAGTATTTT. Full variable domain (remainder filled in from reference TRBV7-9 and TRBJ2-3): DTGVSQNPRHKITKRGQNVTFRCDPISEHNRLYWYRQTLGQGPEFLTYFQNEAQLEKSRLLSDRFSAERPKGSFSTLEIQRTEQGDSAMYLCASSLELPLGTQYFGPGTRLTVL.

V is TRBV19 and J is TRBJ1-2; D remains ambiguous. Germline assignment: CDR1 LNHDA and CDR2 SQIVND (reference sequence). CDR3 length: 10 amino acids. The V end lost 7 bases, the J end lost 8 bases, and 8 bases lay between the germline ends. The CDR3 loop reads CASTGEGYTF. As DNA, the CDR3 is TGTGCCAGTACGGGAGAAGGCTACACCTTC.

V and J are TRBV6-5 and TRBJ1-1, with D possibly matching TRBD1 (5 bases). Germline-derived CDR1 and CDR2 are MNHEY and SVGAGI. The CDR3 totals 14 residues. Trimming shortened V by 5 bases and J by 1 base, and 11 bases separated the two germline ends. The CDR3 DNA is TGTGCCAGCAGTGTAACAGGAAGGAACACTGAAGCTTTCTTT. It translates to CASSVTGRNTEAFF.

This chain links TRBV7-3 with TRBJ1-2; 7 bases agree with TRBD1. Germline V gene data show CDR1 as SGHTA and CDR2 as FQGTGA. This CDR3 region has 15 residues. J gave up 4 bases and V 5 bases, and 10 bases lay outside the gene matches. CDR3 nucleotides: TGTGCCAGCAGCAGCCAGGGACAGTCCACCTATGGCTACACCTTC. This gives the protein CASSSQGQSTYGYTF.

V usage is TRBV30 and J usage is TRBJ2-7; D may be TRBD1 (5 bases). The CDR3 sequence is 16 residues long. The V end was cut by 3 bases, the J end by 4 bases, with 22 bases between. CDR1 and CDR2 (germline): GTSNPN, SVGIG (reference sequence). The CDR3 is CAWRPLGQGRRYEQYF. The CDR3 nucleotides are TGTGCCTGGAGGCCCCTGGGGCAGGGCAGGCGATACGAGCAGTACTTC.

This chain links TRBV11-3 with TRBJ2-5, with D possibly being TRBD1 (6 bases). The CDR3 contains 17 residues. Trimming took 2 bases from V and 1 from J, leaving 17 bases between them. CDR1 and CDR2 (germline): SGHNT, YENEEA. The CDR3 DNA is TGTGCCAGCAGCTTATTTTGGGAAGGGGGAACCCAAGAGACCCAGTACTTC. It is translated as CASSLFWEGGTQETQYF. Full variable domain (remainder filled in from reference TRBV11-3 and TRBJ2-5): EAGVVQSPRYKIIEKKQPVAFWCNPISGHNTLYWYLQNLGQGPELLIRYENEEAVDDSQLPKDRFSAERLKGVDSTLKIQPAELGDSAVYLCASSLFWEGGTQETQYFGPGTRLLVL.

This clone was counted a single time. CDR3 nucleotides: TGCGCCAGCCAGCCCCGGGACAGAAACACCGGGGAGCTGTTTTTT. Amino acids: CASQPRDRNTGELFF. The chain carries TRBV10-1 and TRBJ2-2, with 7 nucleotides matching TRBD1. Germline V gene lookup returns CDR1 WNHNN and CDR2 SYGVQD (reference sequence). The CDR3 extends over 15 amino acids. The V gene end was trimmed by 8 bases and the J gene end by 2 bases; junction bases not matched to a gene: 8.

This rearrangement joins TRBV5-6 to TRBJ1-3; perhaps TRBD1 as D (5 bases). Trimming removed 4 bases from V and 2 bases from J, with 10 bases in between. From germline, CDR1 is SGHDT and CDR2 YYEEEE. This CDR3 comprises 14 residues. DNA for the CDR3: TGTGCCAGCAGCCTCGGGACTCCTGGAAACACCATATATTTT. Translation gives CASSLGTPGNTIYF.

This clone has only one observation. This chain joins TRBV5-8 and TRBJ2-3; D not resolved. In germline, CDR1 is SGHTS, CDR2 YDEGEE. The CDR3 sequence is 16 residues long. V was pared by 4 bases and J by 4 bases, with 19 bases between. This CDR3 is CASSQYADSPSDTQYF. As DNA, the CDR3 is TGTGCCAGCAGCCAATACGCCGACTCGCCCTCAGATACGCAGTATTTT.

This clone occurred once. The CDR3, as DNA: TGTGCCTGGATCGGGGCGGGGAATGAAAAACTGTTTTTT. Amino acids: CAWIGAGNEKLFF. This chain joins TRBV30 and TRBJ1-4; maybe TRBD1 (5 bases). CDR3 length: 13 residues. V was pared by 4 bases and J by 5 bases, with 11 bases between. From germline, CDR1 is GTSNPN and CDR2 SVGIG (reference sequence).

Concerning this clone: The same CDR3 is also encoded by other DNA sequences in this sample. As DNA, the CDR3 is TGCGCCAGCAGCAGAAGACAGGGCCCCTACGAGCAGTACTTC. Protein product: CASSRRQGPYEQYF. V is TRBV5-1 and J is TRBJ2-7, with 7 nucleotides matching TRBD1. The CDR3 runs to 14 residues. Germline lookup yields CDR1 SGHRS and CDR2 YFSETQ. V lost 4 bases to trimming and J lost 2 bases; unmatched junction nucleotides: 6. Based on the CDR3 plus reference TRBV5-1 and TRBJ2-7, the full variable domain is KAGVTQTPRYLIKTRGQQVTLSCSPISGHRSVSWYQQTPGQGLQFLFEYFSETQRNKGNFPGRFSGRQFSNSRSEMNVSTLELGDSALYLCASSRRQGPYEQYFGPGTRLTVT.

V gene TRBV2 combines with J gene TRBJ1-4; TRBD1 agrees at 7 bases. With V trimmed by 3 bases and J by 5 bases, 6 bases remained unmatched. The CDR3 is 15 residues long. Per germline, CDR1 SNHLY and CDR2 FYNNEI. The CDR3 loop reads CASSDGDSYNEKLFF. CDR3 nucleotide sequence: TGTGCCAGCAGTGACGGGGACAGCTACAATGAAAAACTGTTTTTT.

This clone was detected only once. V is TRBV19 and J is TRBJ2-1; 7 nucleotides agree with TRBD2. Trimming at V came to 5 bases and at J to 7 bases, leaving 14 bases not matched to a gene. This CDR3 is 16 amino acids long. CDR1 and CDR2 from the germline V gene are LNHDA and SQIVND (reference sequence). Here the CDR3 DNA reads TGTGCCAGTAGTTATAGGGACGGCGGGGGAGGGAATGAGCAGTTCTTC. Protein: CASSYRDGGGGNEQFF. Full variable domain (remainder filled in from reference TRBV19 and TRBJ2-1): DGGITQSPKYLFRKEGQNVTLSCEQNLNHDAMYWYRQDPGQGLRLIYYSQIVNDFQKGDIAEGYSVSREKKESFPLTVTSAQKNPTAFYLCASSYRDGGGGNEQFFGPGTRLTVL.

V usage is TRBV18 and J usage is TRBJ1-6, with D perhaps matching TRBD1 (6 bases). V lost 5 bases, J lost 10 bases, and 9 bases lay in between. Germline CDR1 is KGHSH and CDR2 is LQKENI. The CDR3 covers 12 residues. CDR3 in amino acids: CASSGGGSPLHF. The DNA for the CDR3 is TGTGCCAGCTCAGGGGGCGGCTCACCCCTCCACTTT.

This chain uses TRBV5-1 with TRBJ1-2; 11 bases map to TRBD1. With 4 bases clipped from V and 7 bases from J, the junction kept 6 bases outside the gene matches. The CDR3 spans 14 residues. The V gene's germline CDR1 is SGHRS and CDR2 YFSETQ. For the CDR3, the DNA is TGCGCCAGCAGCGCCGGGACAGGGGGAGGTGGCTACACCTTC. Its protein is CASSAGTGGGGYTF.

This clone appeared once. The chain carries TRBV4-3 and TRBJ2-3; 8 nucleotides match TRBD2. Germline V gene data show CDR1 as LGHNA and CDR2 as YSLEER. The CDR3 spans 16 residues. The V and J ends lost 3 bases and 1 base, in that order; junction bases with no gene match: 6. The CDR3 sequence is CASSQLKAGGTDTQYF. CDR3 sequence (DNA): TGCGCCAGCAGCCAGCTAAAAGCGGGGGGCACAGATACGCAGTATTTT.

The genes are TRBV6-6 and TRBJ1-3; D remains ambiguous. The CDR3 contains 16 residues. Germline CDR1 reads MNHNY; CDR2 reads SVGAGI (reference sequence). The V and J ends lost 2 bases and 0 bases respectively, with 11 bases between them. CDR3 sequence reads: CASSYGMRSSGNTIYF. The CDR3 DNA follows: TGTGCCAGCAGTTACGGAATGAGGAGCTCTGGAAACACCATATATTTT.

V gene TRBV4-2 combines with J gene TRBJ1-2; 10 positions agree with TRBD1. The CDR3 is 14 residues long. Germline V lookup: CDR1 LGHNA, CDR2 YNFKEQ. The J segment lost 3 bases and the V segment lost 4 bases, leaving 2 bases of the junction unmatched. CDR3 coding DNA: TGTGCCAGCAGCCGTGGACAGGGGGACTATGGCTACACCTTC. Its protein product is CASSRGQGDYGYTF.

The rearrangement links TRBV12-2 to TRBJ2-1; the table's TRBD1 call for D was not verified on the DNA. TRBV12-2 is deemed a pseudogene. The CDR3 is 16 amino acids. CDR3 sequence reads: CASRRLDRGRENEQFF. DNA for the CDR3: TGTGCAAGTCGCCGATTAGACAGGGGAAGGGAAAATGAGCAGTTCTTC.

V gene TRBV10-3 combines with J gene TRBJ2-1; 9 bases align to TRBD1. The V segment lost 5 bases and the J segment 10 bases; nucleotides outside the gene matches: 18. Germline CDR1 and CDR2: ENHRY and SYGVKD. This CDR3 has 17 amino acids. CDR3 sequence (DNA): TGTGCCATCAGTCTTACAGGGGGCGAAGTTCTAGTAAGGGAGCAGTTCTTC. This translates into CAISLTGGEVLVREQFF.